This note documents a single T cell receptor beta chain sequence. Its antigen is unknown. No base-level quality is on record; no much larger clone is a single base apart. The trial excluded patients who had a history of autoimmune disease or who were on systemic immunosuppression. In every dose cohort, peripheral blood was drawn for TCR sequencing at baseline, cycle 4 day 1, and cycle 7 day 1. The samples were drawn from a first-in-human, open-label, multicenter phase I dose-escalation trial of ivuxolimab. The trial enrolled adults with locally advanced or metastatic head and neck squamous cell, hepatocellular, melanoma or renal cell carcinoma. Before TCR sequencing, CD4+ T cells and CD8+ T cells from peripheral blood were sorted into separate populations. The data are from a study of OX40 agonist ivuxolimab in advanced cancers. Regarding the complete study: Ivuxolimab was an agonistic, fully human IgG2 monoclonal antibody directed against OX40 (CD134), a costimulatory receptor. Partial responses occurred in three dose-escalation patients: two with cutaneous melanoma and one with hepatocellular carcinoma. Patients were allowed to have had prior anti-PD-1, anti-PD-L1 or anti-CTLA-4 therapy, and 30% to 40% of the dose-escalation patients had been treated with checkpoint inhibitors. In the dose-escalation cohort, roughly 80% of patients were male, and the mean age was about 55 years, with a range of roughly 20 to 79. Intravenous ivuxolimab was administered to patients every 2 weeks at six dose levels: 0.01, 0.1, 0.3, 1.5, 3 and 10 mg/kg. Of the roughly 52 dose-escalation patients, hepatocellular carcinoma was present in about 20, melanoma in approximately 15, renal cell carcinoma in 9 and head and neck cancer in 9. The paper describes the monotherapy dose-escalation part (N ≈ 52 patients) of the phase I trial of ivuxolimab. Peripheral TCRbeta sequencing was intended to test whether TCR sequence diversity was altered and clonal T-cell expansion was caused by ivuxolimab.

The germline V gene gives CDR1 as SGHTA and CDR2 as FQGTGA. Spanning cysteine to phenylalanine, the CDR3 consists of 13 amino acids. The CDR3 DNA has 39 bases and is translated from base 1. V ends up 5 bases short and J 2 bases short, with an unmatched junction base count of 2. Genomic DNA was extracted from sorted cells for sequencing of the TCRbeta CDR3 region. TCRbeta CDR3 regions were sequenced using the immunoSEQ Assay. Entries here come from immuneACCESS through TCRdb and include only in-frame sequences with V and J called. Some clones fail to appear in such tables; in the studies checked, an unresolved V gene covers under half of the shortfall, and the cause of the remainder is unknown. In this sample the table shows approximately 94,000 clones, around 90% of which occur a single time. The top ten constitute 0.65% to 0.85% of the sample. Study-wide findings and limitations: Partial responders in the 0.1-3.0 mg/kg groups had among the lowest normalized peripheral clonal expansion, especially among CD8+ T cells. Low levels of normalized T-cell clonal expansion were also seen in some nonresponding patients. At doses of 0.1 to 3.0 mg/kg, clonal expansion of both CD4+ and CD8+ T cells in blood was seen between baseline and week 6. After ivuxolimab, CD8+ T cells had more expanded clones than CD4+ T cells on average. The antigen specificity of the clonally expanded peripheral T cells was not determined.

This clonotype was sampled from an adult with an advanced solid tumor such as melanoma, head and neck, liver or kidney cancer. This receptor chain uses TRBV7-3 and TRBJ2-5; TRBD1 agrees with 7 junctional bases. Sequenced material: CD4+ or CD8+ T cells sorted from blood, taken in a trial of the OX40 agonist ivuxolimab. CDR3 sequence: CASSRGQQETQYF. The nucleotide sequence is given as TGTGCCAGCAGCCGGGGACAGCAAGAGACCCAGTACTTC.